This TCR beta chain appears in the sequencing data of a study of memory CD4+ T cells and cytomegalovirus serostatus. Whole-study findings and limits: Repertoires predicted CMV serostatus with median bootstrapped AUC of 0.95. About 40% of the roughly 160 known CMV-associated TCRbeta sequences appeared in CD4+ memory.

The sort gate was single viable CD3+CD4+CD8-CD45RO+ cells for memory CD4+ T cells. Donors' CMV status reflects serum IgG against pp150, pp28, p38, p52. V lost 2 bases to trimming and J lost 7 bases, with 8 bases between them. This CDR3 contains 12 residues. Per the germline V gene, CDR1 is MNHNY and CDR2 is SVGAGI (reference sequence). Original methodology: After removing out-of-frame reads, 2,204,828 distinct TCRbeta sequences remained. TCRdb keeps only in-frame clones here, not all; method: immunoSEQ multiplex PCR. The V and J calls and clone size come from that table; D and trimming were worked out from the DNA. The sample contains 75,000 to 90,000 clones, around 80% of which appear only once. Turning to this clone: Its target is unknown.

V gene TRBV6-6 combines with J gene TRBJ1-2; D is undetermined. The sequenced material came from memory CD4+ T cells from blood. This clonotype was obtained from an adult in good health and CMV-seronegative. CDR3 sequence (DNA): TGTGCCAGCAGTTACGCTCCGGGTGGCTACACCTTC. It specifies CASSYAPGGYTF.